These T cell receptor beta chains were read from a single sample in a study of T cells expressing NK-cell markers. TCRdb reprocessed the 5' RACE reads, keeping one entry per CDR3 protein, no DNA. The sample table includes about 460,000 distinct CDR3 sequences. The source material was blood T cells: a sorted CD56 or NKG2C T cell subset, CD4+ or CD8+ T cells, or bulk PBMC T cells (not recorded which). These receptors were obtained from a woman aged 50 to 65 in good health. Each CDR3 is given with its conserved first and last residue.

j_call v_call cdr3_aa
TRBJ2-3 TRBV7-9 CASSLWGLASTDTQYF
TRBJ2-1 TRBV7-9 CASSPGKKNSRFF
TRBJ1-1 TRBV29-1 CSVEVPGPMNTEAFF
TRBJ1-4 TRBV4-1 CASSHVGRTRANEKLFF
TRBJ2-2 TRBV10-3 CAISAGTGNTGELFF
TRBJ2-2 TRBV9 CASSVAQGFAGELFF
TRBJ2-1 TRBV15 CATSRVFSANNEQFF
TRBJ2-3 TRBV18 CASSPGDSRTDTQYF
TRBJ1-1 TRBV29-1 CSVDVGGVGTEAFF
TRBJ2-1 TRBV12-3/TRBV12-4 CASSLYGGGRTYNEQFF
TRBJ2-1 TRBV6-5 CASSYGLAAPFREQFF
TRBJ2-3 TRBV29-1 CSLKAETSSTDTQYF
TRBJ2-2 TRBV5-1 CASSGRGQGIGGELFF
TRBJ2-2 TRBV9 CASSPVVAGVGELFF
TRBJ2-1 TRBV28 CASSFREGEQFF
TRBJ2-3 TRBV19 CASSGSGRIVDTQYF
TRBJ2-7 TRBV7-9 CASTGNYEQYF
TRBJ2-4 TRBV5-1 CASSLADRVVNIQYF
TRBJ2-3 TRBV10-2 CASSEGTSGRQAQYF
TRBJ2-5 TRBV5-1 CASSLGGQAEETQYF
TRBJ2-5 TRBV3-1 CASSQVETQYF
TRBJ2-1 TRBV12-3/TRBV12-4 CASKGVGHNEQFF
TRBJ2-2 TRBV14 CASSPGGRFTGELFF
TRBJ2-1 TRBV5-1 CASSLTSGIRGTNEQFF
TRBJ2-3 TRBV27 CASSLIRGTDTQYF
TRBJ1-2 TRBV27 CASSYREGYGYTF
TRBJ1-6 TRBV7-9 CASSSPPGRGGLNSPLHF
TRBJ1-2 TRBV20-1 CSARGTGNYGYTF
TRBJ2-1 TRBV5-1 CASSPKYEQFF
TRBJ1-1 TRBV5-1 CASSLKQGADTEAFF
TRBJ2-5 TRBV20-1 CSAQGWDQQETQYF
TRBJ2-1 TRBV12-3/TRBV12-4 CASQPGGSNEQFF
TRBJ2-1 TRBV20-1 CSARGGTSGVSYNEQFF
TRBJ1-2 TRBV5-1 CASSPRTGGWYGYTF
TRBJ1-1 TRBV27 CASSRRQGKGTEAFF
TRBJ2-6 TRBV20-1 CSATDSGANVLTF
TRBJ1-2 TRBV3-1 CASSPLRRASYGYTF
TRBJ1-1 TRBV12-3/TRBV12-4 CASSLEVELNTEAFF
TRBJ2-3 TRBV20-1 CSASGSPAPDTQYF
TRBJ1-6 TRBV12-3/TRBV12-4 CASSLETGQLNSPLHF
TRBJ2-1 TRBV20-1 CSAGSARGHTNEQFF
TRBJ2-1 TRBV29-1 CSVLLGSGYNEQFF
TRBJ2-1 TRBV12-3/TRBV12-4 CASSLVPFNEQFF
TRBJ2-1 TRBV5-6 CASSRTPGTPLYNEQFF
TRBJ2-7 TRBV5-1 CASSRDRGTEQYF
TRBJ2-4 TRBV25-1 CASTGGNIQYF
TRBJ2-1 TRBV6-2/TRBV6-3 CASRGGAWVPYNEQFF
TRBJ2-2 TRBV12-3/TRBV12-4 CASSLSGLQGTGELFF
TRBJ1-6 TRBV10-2 CASSESENSPLHF
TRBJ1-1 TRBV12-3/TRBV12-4 CASSLAGLAGHTEAFF
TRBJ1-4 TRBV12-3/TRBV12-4 CASSETGTREKLFF
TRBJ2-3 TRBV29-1 CSVGSGQGTQYF
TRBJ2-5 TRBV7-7 CASSLAQNRGETQYF
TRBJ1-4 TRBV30 CAWSRENEKLFF
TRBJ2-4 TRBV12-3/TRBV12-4 CASRSGLKNIQYF